Listed here are 18 T cell receptor beta chains from one sample, sequenced in a study of response to subunit inactivated influenza vaccine. TCRdb called the RT-PCR reads again in MiXCR, with one record for every CDR3 protein. The sample has roughly 760,000 distinct CDR3 sequences; less than 25% are singletons. The sequencing used PBMCs from blood, collected 4 to 6 days after vaccination. The receptors were sampled from a man in his fifties or sixties who received an inactivated influenza vaccine.

The chain joins TRBV20-1 to TRBJ2-1, with D possibly TRBD2 on 6 matching bases. The CDR3 sequence is 16 residues long. Trimming cost V 6 bases and J 1 base, with 19 bases left between them. The germline CDR1 and CDR2 sequences are DFQATT and SNEGSKA (reference sequence). CDR3 protein: CSAGGGSASSYNEQFF. In DNA, the CDR3 is TGCAGTGCAGGCGGAGGGAGTGCCTCGTCCTACAATGAGCAGTTCTTC.

The chain combines TRBV30 with TRBJ2-7, with 7 positions matching TRBD2. There are 12 residues in the CDR3. J gave up 7 bases and V 3 bases, and 6 bases lay outside the gene matches. Germline V CDR1 and CDR2: GTSNPN, SVGIG (reference sequence). The CDR3 region has the DNA TGTGCCTGGAGCAAACTAGCGTGGGAGCAGTACTTC. Encoded protein: CAWSKLAWEQYF.

This clonotype was counted a few times. The V and J genes are TRBV5-1 and TRBJ2-7; D unclear. The CDR3 is made up of 14 amino acids. V lost 4 bases and J 5 bases, leaving 16 bases between the germline ends. Germline V CDR1 and CDR2: SGHRS, YFSETQ. DNA of the CDR3: TGCGCCAGCAGCGCTGCCTACCCTGGAGACGAGCAGTACTTC. This codes for CASSAAYPGDEQYF.

This clonotype was seen more than once but under ten times. The chain is built from TRBV20-1 and TRBJ1-1; no firm D call. V gave up 6 bases and J gave up 2 bases, with 10 bases separating them. The CDR3 is 12 residues long. Germline V gene data show CDR1 as DFQATT and CDR2 as SNEGSKA (reference sequence). The CDR3 is CSALALNTEAFF. The CDR3 DNA follows: TGCAGTGCCCTGGCCCTTAACACTGAAGCTTTCTTT.

This clonotype has a handful of counts. The V gene is TRBV12-3 or TRBV12-4, the J gene TRBJ1-5, with no clear D. V was pared by 4 bases and J by 5 bases, with 12 bases between. The CDR3 contains 14 residues. CDR3 nucleotide sequence: TGTGCCAGCAGTTCGGGCCAGAGGGATCAGCCCCAGCATTTT. This translates into CASSSGQRDQPQHF.

This clonotype was counted a few times. This rearrangement joins TRBV5-1 to TRBJ2-2; TRBD1 might be the D (6 bases). The germline CDR1 and CDR2 sequences are SGHRS and YFSETQ. The ends were cut back, 5 bases at V and 2 bases at J, with 10 bases in the middle. The CDR3 totals 14 residues. CDR3: CASRQQGNTGELFF. As DNA, the CDR3 is TGCGCCAGCAGGCAACAGGGAAACACCGGGGAGCTGTTTTTT.

The chain carries TRBV3-1 and TRBJ2-2; D is unresolved. The CDR3 has 14 residues. Germline CDR1 and CDR2: LGHDT and YNNKEL (reference sequence). The V and J ends lost 1 base and 7 bases respectively, with 10 bases between them. CDR3 in DNA: TGTGCCAGCAGCCAAGGGAGCCCGGGCGGGGAGCTGTTTTTT. Its translation is CASSQGSPGGELFF.

This chain uses TRBV27 with TRBJ2-1, with D hard to call. V gave up 5 bases and J gave up 6 bases, with 11 bases separating them. There are 13 residues in the CDR3. The germline gives CDR1 MNHEY, CDR2 SMNVEV (reference sequence). The CDR3 sequence: CASSVGPLNEQFF. In DNA, the CDR3 is TGTGCCAGCAGTGTTGGGCCACTCAATGAGCAGTTCTTC.

This clonotype was observed many times. This chain links TRBV12-3 or TRBV12-4 with TRBJ1-6; TRBD1 aligns across 7 bases. The CDR3 is 15 residues long. V was pared by 5 bases and J by 10 bases, with 11 bases of the junction left unmatched. The CDR3 region has the DNA TGTGCCAGCAGTCTGAGGACAGGCGAGGGGTCACCCCTCCACTTT. This sequence encodes CASSLRTGEGSPLHF.

This clonotype was recorded a few times. J is TRBJ2-7 and V is TRBV18, with 7 positions matching TRBD1. The CDR3 is 14 amino acids. V was clipped by 3 bases and J by 2 bases; unmatched bases: 4. Germline loops: CDR1 KGHSH, CDR2 LQKENI. For the CDR3, the DNA is TGTGCCAGCTCACCTCCGGACAGGCCCTACGAGCAGTACTTC. The encoded protein is CASSPPDRPYEQYF.

Many counts were recorded for this clonotype. V is TRBV12-3 or TRBV12-4 and J is TRBJ2-3; 8 bases line up with TRBD2. The CDR3 is 15 amino acids. Trimming removed 5 bases from V and 3 bases from J; junction bases left unmatched: 7. CDR3 loop: CASSTTGTSTDTQYF. The CDR3 bases are TGTGCCAGCAGTACCACCGGGACTAGTACAGATACGCAGTATTTT.

In its sample, this clonotype was seen a few times. This chain joins TRBV5-1 and TRBJ2-7, with 14 nucleotides matching TRBD2. Germline V gives CDR1 SGHRS, CDR2 YFSETQ. The CDR3 covers 17 residues. Trimming cost V 7 bases and J 1 base; bases outside gene matches: 10. CDR3 in DNA: TGCGCCAGCGATCCGGGACTAGCGGGGGTTTCTTCCTACGAGCAGTACTTC. This codes for CASDPGLAGVSSYEQYF.

This clonotype was seen a handful of times. The chain combines TRBV7-9 with TRBJ2-7, with TRBD1 identical over 8 bases. The CDR3 sequence is 15 residues long. Germline V CDR1 and CDR2: SEHNR, FQNEAQ (reference sequence). V was pared by 5 bases and J by 4 bases, with 10 bases of the junction left unmatched. Here the CDR3 DNA reads TGTGCCAGCAGCGGGACAGGTGGAGGGGTTTACGAGCAGTACTTC. Encoded protein: CASSGTGGGVYEQYF.

V and J are TRBV12-3 or TRBV12-4 and TRBJ2-2; the match to TRBD1 covers 7 bases. J gave up 3 bases and V 6 bases, and 10 bases lay outside the gene matches. This CDR3 region has 16 residues. DNA for the CDR3: TGTGCCAGCAGCCCTCGACAGGGTATCTACACCGGGGAGCTGTTTTTT. Protein: CASSPRQGIYTGELFF.

This clonotype has a handful of counts. The rearrangement joins TRBV29-1 to TRBJ2-5; D remains ambiguous. The CDR3 sequence is 14 residues long. Per germline, CDR1 SQVTM and CDR2 ANQGSEA. Trimming left V 2 bases short and J 1 base short, with 11 bases between. CDR3 sequence: CSVESSYSQETQYF. The CDR3 region has the DNA TGCAGCGTTGAATCAAGCTACTCCCAAGAGACCCAGTACTTC.

The chain is built from TRBV28 and TRBJ1-5, with TRBD1 matching over 9 bases. Germline CDR1 reads MDHEN; CDR2 reads SYDVKM. This CDR3 spans 15 amino acids. Unmatched junction bases numbered 8, after V lost 5 bases and J lost 6 bases. The CDR3 DNA sequence: TGTGCCAGCAGTGGGGACAGGGTGGCCCTTCAGCCCCAGCATTTT. This sequence encodes CASSGDRVALQPQHF.

This chain joins TRBV4-3 and TRBJ1-4; no clear D gene. V was clipped by 2 bases and J by 8 bases, with 15 bases between them. Germline V gene lookup returns CDR1 LGHNA and CDR2 YSLEER. The CDR3 has 15 residues. CDR3 coding DNA: TGCGCCAGCAGCCAATGGACGGGCGTCTCGGAAAAACTGTTTTTT. Translated: CASSQWTGVSEKLFF.

This rearrangement joins TRBV12-2 to TRBJ2-5; whether TRBD1, the table's D call, matches the DNA was not checked. TRBV12-2 is a documented pseudogene. The CDR3 spans 18 residues. CDR3 coding DNA: TGTGCAAGTCGCTTAGCGATTCCCCGTCAGGGGATACAAGAGACCCAGTACTTC. Protein sequence: CASRLAIPRQGIQETQYF.